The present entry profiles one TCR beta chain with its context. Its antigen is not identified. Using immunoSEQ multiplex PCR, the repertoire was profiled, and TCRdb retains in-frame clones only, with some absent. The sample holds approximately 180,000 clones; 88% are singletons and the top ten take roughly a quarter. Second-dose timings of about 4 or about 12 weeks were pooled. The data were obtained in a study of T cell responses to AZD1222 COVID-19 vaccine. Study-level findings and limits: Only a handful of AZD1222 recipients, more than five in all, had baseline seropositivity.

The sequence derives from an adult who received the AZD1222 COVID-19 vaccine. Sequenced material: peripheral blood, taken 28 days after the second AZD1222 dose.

The CDR3 nucleotides are TGTGCCAGCAGTTTTCGCAACCGGGGCCTGATCCCCGGGGAGCTGTTTTTT. Its protein product is CASSFRNRGLIPGELFF. This rearrangement joins TRBV27 to TRBJ2-2; D assignment may be TRBD1 or TRBD2 (5 bases each). The germline gives CDR1 MNHEY, CDR2 SMNVEV (reference sequence). The V and J ends lost 3 bases and 6 bases respectively, with 20 bases between them. The CDR3 is 17 residues long.